The rows below give T cell receptor beta chains drawn from one sample of a study of control samples from healthy donors and cancer patients. Measured with immunoSEQ multiplex PCR; TCRdb has only the in-frame clones, and not every one. This table has about 80,000 clones, roughly nine tenths appearing once. Sequenced input: blood. Source of these receptors: a woman aged 55 to 70 in good health. Each CDR3 is given with its conserved first and last residue.

>TRBV19|TRBJ2-3
CASQFGGLATDTQYF
>TRBV30|TRBJ2-1
CAWSKWRDEQFF
>TRBV1|TRBJ1-1
CTSSQRQANTEAFF
>TRBV7-2|TRBJ2-3
CASSPLSDTQYF
>TRBV6-4|TRBJ1-2
CASSDVWLGRQGDGYTF
>TRBV12-3/TRBV12-4|TRBJ2-7
CASSLGQTYEQYF
>TRBV28|TRBJ2-3
CASTPTGTHTDTQYF
>TRBV29-1|TRBJ2-1
CSVELTGVRFWNEQFF
>TRBV19|TRBJ2-3
CASTVRGGTDTQYF
>TRBV6-5|TRBJ2-1
CASTPIGGRNEQFF
>TRBV20-1|TRBJ2-7
CSASTPASYEQYF
>TRBV11-2|TRBJ2-7
CASRQLHPGRGNSSYEQYF
>TRBV6-6|TRBJ2-1
CASRNRVSNEQFF
>TRBV5-6|TRBJ1-1
CASSLEGGWTEAFF
>TRBV5-1|TRBJ1-6
CASSLGAGDNSPLHF
>TRBV20-1|TRBJ2-5
CSASGGGQETQYF
>TRBV10-2|TRBJ2-7
CASSESGTGIGEQYF
>TRBV28|TRBJ2-7
CASSGVGPYEQYF
>TRBV19|TRBJ1-5
CASRGPTRNQPQHF
>TRBV5-1|TRBJ1-2
CASSEPQGGYTF
>TRBV30|NA
CAGSSGGPEDTQYF
>TRBV11-3|TRBJ1-1
CASSWGGSEAFF
>TRBV2|TRBJ2-2
CASRGLARTGELFF
>TRBV30|TRBJ2-7
CAWSVQEGVKQYF
>TRBV7-2|TRBJ2-5
CASSPQGSSGETQYF
>TRBV7-8|TRBJ1-2
CASSPGPPSNYGYTF
>TRBV4-2|TRBJ2-7
CASSQFSGDSYEQYF
>TRBV29-1|TRBJ1-2
CSVGMGAGNYGYTF
>TRBV5-8|TRBJ1-5
CASSLGTGGDHRPQHF
>TRBV4-1|TRBJ2-5
CASSQEWRGSGETQYF
>TRBV28|TRBJ2-3
CASSLRGLAGGEQVGQYF
>TRBV3-1/TRBV3-2|TRBJ1-2
CASSPFGTGNGYTF
>TRBV11-2|TRBJ2-3
CASSFPLVVGGDTQYF
>TRBV5-4|TRBJ2-3
CASSPGGRTDTQYF
>TRBV19|TRBJ1-1
CASSGRQGRNTEAFF
>TRBV28|TRBJ2-5
CASCNAGGGETQYF
>TRBV5-4|TRBJ1-6
CASSLAGGALNSPLHF
>TRBV15|TRBJ2-5
CATSREGQGPETQYF
>TRBV18|TRBJ1-1
CATKSYGQGGNTEAFF
>TRBV28|TRBJ2-3
CASRGTAGGQYF
>TRBV5-1|TRBJ1-1
CASSPRGLNTEAFF
>TRBV7-6|TRBJ2-5
CASSLEVLGGEYQETQYF
>TRBV7-9|TRBJ1-3
CASITGNSGNTIYF
>TRBV15|TRBJ1-5
CATSEGQVSNQPQHF
>TRBV3-1/TRBV3-2|TRBJ2-7
CASSQGTGVGLEQYF
>TRBV19|TRBJ2-6
CATSGGQGFSGANVLTF
>TRBV7-2|TRBJ2-5
CASSQGTNLAETQYF
>TRBV6-1|TRBJ2-1
CASSEVSGRFF